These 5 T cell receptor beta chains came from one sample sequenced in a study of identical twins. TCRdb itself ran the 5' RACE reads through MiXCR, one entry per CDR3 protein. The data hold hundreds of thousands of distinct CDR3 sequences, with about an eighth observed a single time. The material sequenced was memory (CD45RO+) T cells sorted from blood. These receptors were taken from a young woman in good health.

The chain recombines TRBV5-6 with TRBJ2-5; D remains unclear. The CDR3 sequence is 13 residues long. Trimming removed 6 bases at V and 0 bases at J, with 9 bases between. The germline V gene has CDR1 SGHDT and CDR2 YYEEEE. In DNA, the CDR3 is TGTGCCAGCACCCACCGGGACCAAGAGACCCAGTACTTC. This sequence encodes CASTHRDQETQYF.

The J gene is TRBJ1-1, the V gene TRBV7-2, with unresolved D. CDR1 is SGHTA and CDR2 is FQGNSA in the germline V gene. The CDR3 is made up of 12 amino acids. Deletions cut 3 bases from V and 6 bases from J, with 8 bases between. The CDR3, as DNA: TGTGCCAGCAGCTTGGGCGGCTCTGAAGCTTTCTTT. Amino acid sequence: CASSLGGSEAFF.

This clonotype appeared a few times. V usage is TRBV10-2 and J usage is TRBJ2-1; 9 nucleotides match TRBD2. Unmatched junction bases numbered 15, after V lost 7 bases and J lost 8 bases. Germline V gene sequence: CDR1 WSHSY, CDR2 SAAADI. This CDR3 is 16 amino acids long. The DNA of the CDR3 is TGCGCCAGCAAGGTGCTAGCGGGAAGCCTATTCGATGAGCAGTTCTTC. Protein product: CASKVLAGSLFDEQFF.

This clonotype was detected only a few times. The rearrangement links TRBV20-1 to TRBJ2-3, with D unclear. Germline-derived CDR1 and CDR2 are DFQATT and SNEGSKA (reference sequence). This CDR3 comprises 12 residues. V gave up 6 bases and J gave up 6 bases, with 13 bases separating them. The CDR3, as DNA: TGCAGTGCCTCTCCCGAGGCCGATACGCAGTATTTT. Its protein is CSASPEADTQYF.

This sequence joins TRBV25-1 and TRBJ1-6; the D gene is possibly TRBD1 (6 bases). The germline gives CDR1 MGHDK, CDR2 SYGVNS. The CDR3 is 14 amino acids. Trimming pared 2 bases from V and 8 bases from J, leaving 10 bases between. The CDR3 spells CASSEPGGYSPLHF. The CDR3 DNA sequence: TGTGCCAGCAGTGAACCCGGGGGCTATTCACCCCTCCACTTT.